These 13 T cell receptor beta chains were all obtained from the same sample, sequenced in a study of blood T cells in healthy people across ages. A second about 7 to 11 cycle PCR used barcoded and J-beta primers. Using its own MiXCR run on the 5' RACE reads, TCRdb lists one record per CDR3 protein. The sample has 600,000 to 900,000 distinct CDR3 sequences, about a quarter seen once; the top ten hold over 2.5%. This sample also appeared in a second study, on T cells of mothers and their children.

Sequenced input: blood. These receptors came from a boy younger than 18 in good health.

The chain employs TRBV2 and TRBJ1-4; maybe TRBD1 (5 bases). Per germline, CDR1 SNHLY and CDR2 FYNNEI. The ends were cut back, 6 bases at V and 5 bases at J, with 19 bases in the middle. CDR3 length: 16 residues. CDR3 DNA: TGTGCCAGCAGGGCACGGGACGGCCAACTGAATGAAAAACTGTTTTTT. Translated, it gives CASRARDGQLNEKLFF.

This clonotype was detected only a few times. The V gene is TRBV6-8, the J gene TRBJ2-2; TRBD1 matches 7 bases. Germline CDR1 reads MNHGY; CDR2 reads SAAAGT. The CDR3 totals 17 residues. V trimming: 2 bases; J trimming: 6 bases; junction bases outside the gene matches: 12. CDR3 sequence (DNA): TGTGCCAGCAGTTACGGGCGGTTTGGGGACAGCGCCGGGGAGCTGTTTTTT. This sequence encodes CASSYGRFGDSAGELFF.

The J gene is TRBJ1-5, the V gene TRBV12-3 or TRBV12-4, with TRBD1 as a possible D gene (6 bases). The V gene lost 3 bases and the J gene lost 2 bases, with 14 bases spanning the gap. There are 16 residues in the CDR3. CDR3 residues: CASSLWDEGGNQPQHF. The CDR3 DNA follows: TGTGCCAGCAGTTTGTGGGACGAGGGGGGCAATCAGCCCCAGCATTTT.

The chain has TRBV6-6 and TRBJ2-5, with D perhaps matching TRBD1 or TRBD2 (5 bases each). The CDR3 contains 16 residues. Germline loops: CDR1 MNHNY, CDR2 SVGAGI (reference sequence). V was trimmed by 7 bases and J by 7 bases, leaving 25 bases between them. The CDR3 loop is CASNWDAMSSAGTQYF. The CDR3 nucleotides read TGTGCCAGCAATTGGGACGCAATGAGTTCGGCAGGGACCCAGTACTTC.

This sequence joins TRBV7-9 and TRBJ2-1, with D unresolved. CDR3 length: 14 amino acids. The V end was cut by 5 bases, the J end by 4 bases, with 12 bases between. CDR1 and CDR2 from the germline V gene are SEHNR and FQNEAQ (reference sequence). CDR3 sequence: CASSVLSVYNEQFF. CDR3 DNA sequence: TGTGCCAGCAGCGTTCTATCGGTATACAATGAGCAGTTCTTC.

The chain uses TRBV10-3 and TRBJ1-1; a weak D match, TRBD1 (6 bases). Deletions cut 4 bases from V and 2 bases from J, with 17 bases between. Germline values: CDR1 ENHRY, CDR2 SYGVKD. The CDR3 has 16 amino acids. CDR3 region: CAISGRGTRKNTEAFF. The CDR3 DNA sequence: TGTGCCATCAGTGGGAGGGGGACGAGAAAAAACACTGAAGCTTTCTTT.

This clonotype was observed a handful of times. The chain is built from TRBV30 and TRBJ2-7; tentative D call: TRBD1 (6 bases). The germline V gene has CDR1 GTSNPN and CDR2 SVGIG (reference sequence). This CDR3 is built from 12 residues. V was clipped by 3 bases and J by 6 bases, with 12 bases between them. Here the CDR3 reads CAWRLWGREQYF. The DNA of the CDR3 is TGTGCCTGGAGACTCTGGGGGCGCGAGCAGTACTTC.

This clonotype has more than one count but fewer than ten. The rearrangement uses TRBV6-6 and TRBJ2-3, with TRBD2 as a possible D gene (6 bases). This CDR3 comprises 14 residues. Germline V gene data show CDR1 as MNHNY and CDR2 as SVGAGI (reference sequence). With 8 bases removed from V and 3 bases from J, the gap between germline ends came to 15 bases. The CDR3 is CASRAGFTTDTQYF. The CDR3 region has the DNA TGTGCCAGCCGAGCGGGTTTCACAACAGATACGCAGTATTTT.

V usage is TRBV7-9 and J usage is TRBJ2-1, with D unclear. V lost 5 bases and J lost 4, with 15 bases in between. Germline loops: CDR1 SEHNR, CDR2 FQNEAQ (reference sequence). This CDR3 is 15 amino acids long. CDR3 region: CASSATYLDYNEQFF. CDR3 coding DNA: TGTGCCAGCAGCGCGACCTATCTAGATTACAATGAGCAGTTCTTC. Full variable domain (outside the CDR3, taken from reference TRBV7-9 and TRBJ2-1): DTGVSQNPRHKITKRGQNVTFRCDPISEHNRLYWYRQTLGQGPEFLTYFQNEAQLEKSRLLSDRFSAERPKGSFSTLEIQRTEQGDSAMYLCASSATYLDYNEQFFGPGTRLTVL.

This clonotype was observed a few times. An end of the junction does not agree with germline; a read error may underlie this. V usage is TRBV7-7 and J usage is TRBJ2-5, with D unresolved. Germline CDR1 and CDR2: SSHAT and FNYEAQ (reference sequence). CDR3 length equals 14 residues. The CDR3 spells CASSSLTQQETQYF. DNA of the CDR3: TGTGCTAGCAGCTCGTTGACTCAACAAGAAACCCAGTACTTC.

The J gene is TRBJ1-5, the V gene TRBV5-8; D not certain. Deletions cut 4 bases from V and 3 bases from J, with 14 bases between. The germline CDR1 and CDR2 sequences are SGHTS and YDEGEE. This CDR3 is built from 15 residues. The CDR3 here is CASSQAGYYNQPQHF. The CDR3, as DNA: TGTGCCAGCAGCCAAGCAGGCTATTACAATCAGCCCCAGCATTTT. The full variable domain, in which reference TRBV5-8 and TRBJ1-5 provide the parts outside the CDR3, is EAGVTQSPTHLIKTRGQQATLRCSPISGHTSVYWYQQALGLGLQFLLWYDEGEERNRGNFPPRFSGRQFPNYSSELNVNALELEDSALYLCASSQAGYYNQPQHFGDGTRLSIL.

This clonotype was recorded a few times. The rearrangement joins TRBV10-3 to TRBJ2-5; D is ambiguous. Germline lookup yields CDR1 ENHRY and CDR2 SYGVKD. The CDR3 extends over 13 amino acids. V was shortened by 3 bases and J by 4 bases, with 9 bases between the two germline ends. CDR3 sequence reads: CAISDDEVETQYF. CDR3 coding DNA: TGTGCCATCAGTGATGATGAGGTAGAGACCCAGTACTTC.

J is TRBJ1-2 and V is TRBV4-1; 7 nucleotides match TRBD1. V lost 0 bases to trimming and J lost 4 bases; unmatched junction nucleotides: 5. Germline CDR1 is MGHRA and CDR2 is YSYEKL. The CDR3 length is 15 residues. CDR3 sequence: CASSQDPGTVYGYTF. The DNA of the CDR3 is TGCGCCAGCAGCCAAGACCCCGGGACAGTCTATGGCTACACCTTC.